This T cell receptor (beta chain) appears in the sequencing data of a study of T cell responses to AZD1222 COVID-19 vaccine. The study, taken as a whole, reports: Repertoires were obtained solely post-peak T cell response.

The CDR3 is made up of 13 amino acids. V lost 4 bases to trimming and J lost 8 bases; unmatched junction nucleotides: 5. The germline gives CDR1 SQVTM, CDR2 ANQGSEA. The protocol was immunoSEQ multiplex PCR, while the TCRdb copy is restricted to in-frame clones and leaves out a portion. The sample comprises about 89,000 clones, about 86% of which are singletons, and around 5.4% rests with the top ten. Concerning this clone itself: Its antigen is still unknown.

Here the sequenced sample was peripheral blood, taken 28 days after the second AZD1222 dose. This clonotype originated in an adult who received the AZD1222 COVID-19 vaccine. V is TRBV29-1 and J is TRBJ2-1; 10 bases agree with TRBD1. Written as DNA, the CDR3 is TGCAGCGTTGCCGGGGACAGGGGTTATGAGCAGTTCTTC. It encodes CSVAGDRGYEQFF.